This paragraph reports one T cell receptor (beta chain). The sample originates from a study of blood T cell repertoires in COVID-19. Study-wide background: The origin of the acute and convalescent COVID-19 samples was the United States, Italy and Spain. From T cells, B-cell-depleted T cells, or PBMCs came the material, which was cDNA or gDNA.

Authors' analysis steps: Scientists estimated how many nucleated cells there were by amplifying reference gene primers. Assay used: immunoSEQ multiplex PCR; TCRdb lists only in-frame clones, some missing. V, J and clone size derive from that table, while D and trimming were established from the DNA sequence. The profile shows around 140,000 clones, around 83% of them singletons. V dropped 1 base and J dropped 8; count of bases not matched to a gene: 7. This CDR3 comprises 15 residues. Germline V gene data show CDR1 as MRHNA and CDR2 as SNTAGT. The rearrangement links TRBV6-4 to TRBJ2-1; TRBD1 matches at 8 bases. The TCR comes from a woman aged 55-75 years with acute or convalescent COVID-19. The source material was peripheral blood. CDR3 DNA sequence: TGTGCCAGCAGTGACTGGACAGGGAGTGAAGATGAGCAGTTCTTC. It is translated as CASSDWTGSEDEQFF.